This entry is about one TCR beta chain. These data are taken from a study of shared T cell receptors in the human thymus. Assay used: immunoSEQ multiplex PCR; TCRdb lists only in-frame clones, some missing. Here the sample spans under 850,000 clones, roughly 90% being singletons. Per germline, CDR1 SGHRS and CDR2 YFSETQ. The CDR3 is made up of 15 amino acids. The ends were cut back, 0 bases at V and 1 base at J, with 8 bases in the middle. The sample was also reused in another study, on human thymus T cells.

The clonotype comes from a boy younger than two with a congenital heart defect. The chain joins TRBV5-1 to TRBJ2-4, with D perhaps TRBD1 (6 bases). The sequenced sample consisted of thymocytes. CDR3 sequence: CASSLGGGAKNIQYF. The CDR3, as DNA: TGCGCCAGCAGCTTGGGAGGGGGTGCCAAAAACATTCAGTACTTC.